These 16 T cell receptor beta chains were sequenced from one sample in a study of T cell repertoires in cytomegalovirus infection. From the reads, TCRdb called clonotypes with MiXCR, one entry per CDR3 protein. Of under 500,000 distinct CDR3 sequences in the sample, about 42% were seen once. No antigen has been assigned to these receptors. The starting material was cultured PBMCs, obtained from culture after CMV antigen stimulation. The receptors derive from a human donor in good health (CMV status not recorded). Some clones in this sample may be carry-over from other donors' samples.

The chain recombines TRBV19 with TRBJ1-5, with D tentatively TRBD1 (5 bases). Germline loops: CDR1 LNHDA, CDR2 SQIVND (reference sequence). This CDR3 region has 14 residues. The germline V and J ends were trimmed by 1 base and 2 bases, with 6 bases remaining between them. The CDR3, as DNA: TGTGCCAGTAGTATAGCACAGGGCAATCAGCCCCAGCATTTT. It specifies CASSIAQGNQPQHF.

This clonotype was observed a few times. The gene calls are TRBV6-2 or TRBV6-3 and TRBJ2-2, with TRBD2 identical over 7 bases. CDR1 and CDR2 from the germline V gene are MNHEY and SVGEGT. V was clipped by 0 bases and J by 4 bases; unmatched bases: 17. The CDR3 spans 20 residues. The CDR3 sequence is CASSYSRSASGALVTGELFF. CDR3 in DNA: TGTGCCAGCAGTTACTCGAGGTCGGCTAGCGGAGCCCTAGTCACCGGGGAGCTGTTTTTT.

This clonotype was detected a few times. The CDR3 DNA follows: TGTGCCATCAGTGAGGATTCCAGGGTTGCCTCCTACGAGCAGTACTTC. Its protein is CAISEDSRVASYEQYF. The chain couples TRBV10-3 to TRBJ2-7; perhaps TRBD1 as D (5 bases). CDR3 size: 16 residues. Germline V CDR1 and CDR2: ENHRY, SYGVKD. V was trimmed by 2 bases and J by 0 bases, leaving 14 bases between them.

This clonotype came up many times. This sequence joins TRBV7-2 and TRBJ2-5, with D unclear. Trimming stripped 3 bases from V and 10 bases from J, with 12 bases between. Germline values: CDR1 SGHTA, CDR2 FQGNSA. CDR3 length: 12 amino acids. The CDR3 DNA is TGTGCCAGCAGCTTTGCTAGAGCTAACCAGTACTTC. Encoded protein: CASSFARANQYF.

CDR3 in amino acids: CSAPHFQETQYF. CDR3 coding DNA: TGCAGTGCTCCACATTTCCAAGAGACCCAGTACTTC. This chain connects TRBV20-1 to TRBJ2-5, with D uncertain. Germline-derived CDR1 and CDR2 are DFQATT and SNEGSKA (reference sequence). V was cut by 5 bases and J by 1 base, with 8 bases left in between. This CDR3 spans 12 amino acids.

The chain is built from TRBV7-6 and TRBJ2-5; D may be TRBD2 (6 bases). The V and J ends lost 3 bases and 0 bases respectively, with 8 bases between them. Germline V gene sequence: CDR1 SGHVS, CDR2 FNYEAQ. This CDR3 has 14 amino acids. CDR3 DNA sequence: TGTGCCAGCAGCTTGGACTACAACCAAGAGACCCAGTACTTC. As protein: CASSLDYNQETQYF.

The chain combines TRBV7-8 with TRBJ1-5; D is unclear. Trimming took off 1 base at V and 0 bases at J, with 7 bases between the two ends. The CDR3 consists of 15 residues. CDR1 and CDR2 (germline): SGHVS, FQNEAQ. The CDR3 region has the DNA TGTGCCAGCAGCTTAGGACCAAATAGCAATCAGCCCCAGCATTTT. It codes for CASSLGPNSNQPQHF.

This rearrangement joins TRBV12-3 or TRBV12-4 to TRBJ2-1; the match to TRBD2 covers 10 bases. Trimming cost V 3 bases and J 3 bases; bases outside gene matches: 17. The CDR3 runs to 20 residues. CDR3 sequence reads: CASSFPRSSGGGSRYNEQFF. Written as DNA, the CDR3 is TGTGCCAGCAGTTTCCCCCGGTCCAGCGGGGGGGGAAGTCGCTACAATGAGCAGTTCTTC.

The rearrangement uses TRBV4-3 and TRBJ1-5; the D is unclear. The CDR3 consists of 16 residues. CDR1 is LGHNA, CDR2 YSLEER, per germline. Trimming removed 0 bases at V and 7 bases at J, with 16 bases between. The CDR3 DNA is TGCGCCAGCAGCCAAGACCCCCGGGAGCCGCGGCAGCCCCAGCATTTT. Its translation is CASSQDPREPRQPQHF.

V usage is TRBV7-2 and J usage is TRBJ1-2; 7 bases align to TRBD1. CDR3 length: 15 amino acids. CDR1 and CDR2 (germline): SGHTA, FQGNSA. Trimming at V came to 2 bases and at J to 4 bases, leaving 7 bases not matched to a gene. CDR3 nucleotides: TGTGCCAGCAGCTTAAACACAGGGGAGATCTATGGCTACACCTTC. Translated: CASSLNTGEIYGYTF.

The chain recombines TRBV7-8 with TRBJ1-5; the match to TRBD1 covers 8 bases. Germline V gene lookup returns CDR1 SGHVS and CDR2 FQNEAQ. This CDR3 is 16 amino acids long. V dropped 5 bases and J dropped 6; count of bases not matched to a gene: 12. This CDR3 is CASSEPRTGKRQPQHF. CDR3 in DNA: TGTGCCAGCAGCGAGCCAAGGACAGGGAAACGTCAGCCCCAGCATTTT.

The sample holds a few counts of this clonotype. This chain joins TRBV7-2 and TRBJ2-7, with 9 bases matching TRBD2. V shed 5 bases, J shed 6 bases, and the junction held 11 bases outside the gene matches. Germline CDR1 SGHTA, CDR2 FQGNSA. The CDR3 is 15 amino acids. CDR3 in DNA: TGTGCCAGCAGCCTCCGGGGGACTAGCTCGGGCGAGCAGTACTTC. Its protein is CASSLRGTSSGEQYF.

This clonotype was seen ten or more times. This chain links TRBV7-2 with TRBJ2-3; 10 bases match TRBD2. There are 16 residues in the CDR3. Germline CDR1 reads SGHTA; CDR2 reads FQGNSA. V dropped 3 bases and J dropped 6; count of bases not matched to a gene: 9. In nucleotides, the CDR3 is TGTGCCAGCAGCTTTGGGACTAGCGAGGGCTGGGATACGCAGTATTTT. Protein product: CASSFGTSEGWDTQYF.

The chain links TRBV2 to TRBJ2-5, with 8 bases identical to TRBD1. The CDR3 contains 14 residues. Germline-derived CDR1 and CDR2 are SNHLY and FYNNEI. V trimming: 7 bases; J trimming: 1 base; junction bases outside the gene matches: 5. CDR3 residues: CASTPDRAQETQYF. In DNA, the CDR3 is TGTGCCAGCACCCCGGACAGGGCCCAAGAGACCCAGTACTTC.

This chain connects TRBV7-9 to TRBJ1-4, with 8 bases fitting TRBD1. This CDR3 comprises 14 residues. V trimming: 6 bases; J trimming: 5 bases; junction bases outside the gene matches: 5. The V gene's germline CDR1 is SEHNR and CDR2 FQNEAQ (reference sequence). CDR3 nucleotides: TGTGCCAGCAGGGGGGACAGGTTCAATGAAAAACTGTTTTTT. Translated: CASRGDRFNEKLFF.

This clonotype has a handful of counts. The chain joins TRBV14 to TRBJ2-1; the D is unclear. This CDR3 is 15 amino acids long. The V gene lost 7 bases and the J gene lost 0 bases, with 13 bases spanning the gap. Germline values: CDR1 SGHDN, CDR2 FVKESK. The CDR3 loop reads CASNHPPSSYNEQFF. As DNA, the CDR3 is TGTGCCAGCAATCATCCTCCTAGCTCCTACAATGAGCAGTTCTTC.